The next 21 T cell receptor beta chains were all read from a single sample in a study of MAIT cells during Salmonella Paratyphi A infection. Whole-study findings and limits: MAIT cell TRBV usage was oligoclonal, favouring TRBV20 and TRBV6, and apparently unchanged by infection.

These receptors' targets are unknown. Time point specified: mid-infection, around enteric fever diagnosis. Flow cytometry identified and sorted MAIT cells as Valpha7.2+ CD161+ T cells. TCRdb re-called the 5' RACE reads through MiXCR, storing one row per CDR3 protein. The repertoire holds about 1,000 distinct CDR3 sequences, with about 55% as singletons. Specimen: MAIT cells from blood, collected at the middle sampling point of the challenge study. The receptors derive from a person between 18 and 70 years old who was deliberately infected with Salmonella Paratyphi A in a paratyphoid fever challenge study.

The CDR3 spells CSAKGLAQETQYF. CDR3 DNA sequence: TGCAGTGCTAAGGGACTAGCCCAAGAGACCCAGTACTTC. V and J are TRBV20-1 and TRBJ2-5; TRBD2 matches at 9 bases. In germline, CDR1 is DFQATT, CDR2 SNEGSKA (reference sequence). There are 13 residues in the CDR3. V lost 4 bases, J lost 1 base, and 1 base stayed unmatched.

This clonotype was picked up many times. The V and J genes are TRBV6-1 and TRBJ2-2; D may be TRBD1 (8 bases). Trimming left V 7 bases short and J 4 bases short, with 19 bases between. Germline V lookup: CDR1 MNHNS, CDR2 SASEGT. The length of the CDR3 is 16 residues. The CDR3 bases are TGTGCCAGCATGACTACACAGGGGGAGGGCACCGGGGAGCTGTTTTTT. It specifies CASMTTQGEGTGELFF.

This clonotype was recorded a few times. The chain is built from TRBV30 and TRBJ1-4; 8 bases are shared with TRBD1. The CDR3 extends over 17 amino acids. The J segment lost 4 bases and the V segment lost 0 bases, leaving 10 bases of the junction unmatched. Germline V CDR1 and CDR2: GTSNPN, SVGIG (reference sequence). The CDR3 nucleotides read TGTGCCTGGAGTGTATGGAGTAACGGACAGGGTAATGAAAAACTGTTTTTT. It yields the protein CAWSVWSNGQGNEKLFF.

The table lists this clonotype with many counts. The chain recombines TRBV6-4 with TRBJ2-1, with 9 bases identical to TRBD1. V shed 6 bases, J shed 10 bases, and the junction held 16 bases outside the gene matches. Germline CDR1 reads MRHNA; CDR2 reads SNTAGT. CDR3 length: 16 residues. The DNA for the CDR3 is TGTGCCAGCAGCCAAGGTCCGGGACAGGGTTCATCCGAGCAGTTCTTC. Amino acid sequence: CASSQGPGQGSSEQFF.

Sample share makes this clonotype large. The chain is built from TRBV6-2 or TRBV6-3 and TRBJ2-7, with 9 bases matching TRBD2. Germline lookup yields CDR1 MNHEY and CDR2 SVGEGT. The CDR3 spans 14 residues. With V trimmed by 0 bases and J by 3 bases, 0 bases remained unmatched. DNA of the CDR3: TGTGCCAGCAGTTACTCGACTAGCGGCTACGAGCAGTACTTC. Translating gives CASSYSTSGYEQYF.

This clonotype was recorded only once. A much larger clone lies a single base off, so this may be a read error. The CDR3 end shows no conserved phenylalanine or tryptophan, and so a read error is likely. The rearrangement links TRBV20-1 to TRBJ1-1, with D possibly being TRBD1 (6 bases). Trimming took 5 bases from V and 3 from J, leaving 13 bases between them. This CDR3 comprises 13 residues. CDR1 and CDR2 from the germline V gene are DFQATT and SNEGSKA (reference sequence). This CDR3 reads CSAAGQSHTEAFL. The CDR3 DNA follows: TGCAGTGCTGCCGGACAGTCCCACACTGAAGCTTTCTTG.

A word on this clonotype: The final CDR3 position lacks the conserved phenylalanine or tryptophan, pointing to a likely read error. The genes are TRBV23-1 and TRBJ2-3; 9 nucleotides match TRBD1. TRBV23-1 is an ORF for which the function is uncertain. The CDR3 spans 13 residues. The CDR3 loop is CASRDRGTETQYL. DNA for the CDR3: TGCGCCAGCAGGGACAGGGGCACAGAGACGCAGTATTTG.

The chain has TRBV20-1 and TRBJ2-1; no clear D. Per germline, CDR1 DFQATT and CDR2 SNEGSKA (reference sequence). V gave up 2 bases and J gave up 7 bases, with 9 bases separating them. There are 12 residues in the CDR3. The CDR3 loop reads CSARRRENEQFF. The CDR3 nucleotides read TGCAGTGCTAGAAGGAGAGAAAATGAGCAGTTCTTC.

By share of the sample, this clonotype is large. The chain combines TRBV6-1 with TRBJ2-7; 9 bases map to TRBD1. Germline CDR1 and CDR2: MNHNS and SASEGT. This CDR3 is built from 16 residues. V gave up 0 bases and J gave up 5 bases; unmatched junction bases: 8. This chain's CDR3 is CASSEASGQGRDEQYF. CDR3 bases: TGTGCCAGCAGTGAAGCTTCGGGACAGGGCCGGGACGAGCAGTACTTC.

CDR3 sequence reads: CSASRRGDTDTQYF. The DNA for the CDR3 is TGCAGTGCTAGTCGACGGGGGGACACAGATACGCAGTATTTT. V usage is TRBV20-1 and J usage is TRBJ2-3, with 7 bases identical to TRBD2. Germline CDR1 DFQATT, CDR2 SNEGSKA (reference sequence). The CDR3 is 14 residues long. After removal of 3 bases from V and 2 bases from J, the junction contained 5 bases not matched to a gene.

The chain has TRBV20-1 and TRBJ1-5, with a possible D match to TRBD1 (6 bases). CDR3 length: 14 amino acids. The germline V and J ends were trimmed by 6 bases and 5 bases, with 17 bases remaining between them. CDR1 is DFQATT and CDR2 is SNEGSKA in the germline V gene (reference sequence). The CDR3 reads CSATKGDIYQPQHF. CDR3 bases: TGCAGTGCCACCAAGGGGGACATATATCAGCCCCAGCATTTT.

This clonotype qualifies as medium-sized. This chain connects TRBV20-1 to TRBJ2-6; D possibly corresponds to TRBD1 (5 bases). CDR3 size: 18 residues. Germline CDR1 is DFQATT and CDR2 is SNEGSKA (reference sequence). Trimming stripped 5 bases from V and 1 base from J, with 21 bases between. CDR3 residues: CSAAEGHTSSSGANVLTF. The DNA for the CDR3 is TGCAGTGCTGCCGAAGGACACACCTCGTCGTCTGGGGCCAACGTCCTGACTTTC.

Notes on this clonotype: The conserved phenylalanine or tryptophan is not found at the CDR3 terminus, so this likely reflects a read error. The DNA is omitted, as the CDR3 cannot be located on it reliably, and the CDR3 follows TCRdb's listing. V is TRBV4-3 and J is TRBJ1-6; the listed D gene, TRBD1, was not tested against the DNA. Germline V gives CDR1 LGHNA, CDR2 YSLEER. With termini counted, the CDR3 has 17 amino acids. CDR3 protein: CASSQDPPAGVVSQIKG.

For this clonotype: Because it lacks the conserved phenylalanine or tryptophan at the end, this CDR3 is likely a read error. The limits of the CDR3 on the DNA are not certain, so only TCRdb's listed CDR3 is given. The V call is TRBV20-1, the J call TRBJ2-5; the DNA was not compared with TRBD1, the D call given in the table. The CDR3 totals 14 residues, both ends included. Per germline, CDR1 DFQATT and CDR2 SNEGSKA (reference sequence). The CDR3 loop is CSARDGGGKEKKEG.

By share of the sample, this clonotype is large (0.1 to 1%). The chain uses TRBV4-2 and TRBJ2-1, with TRBD1 matching over 9 bases. The CDR3 covers 16 residues. CDR1 is LGHNA, CDR2 YNFKEQ, per germline. With V trimmed by 3 bases and J by 4 bases, 7 bases remained unmatched. The CDR3 sequence is CASSQEDRGGYNEQFF. In nucleotides, the CDR3 is TGTGCCAGCAGCCAGGAGGACAGGGGTGGGTACAATGAGCAGTTCTTC.

This clonotype was seen only a few times. This chain uses TRBV6-4 with TRBJ2-2; TRBD2 aligns across 12 bases. CDR3 length: 17 residues. Germline V gene sequence: CDR1 MRHNA, CDR2 SNTAGT. The CDR3 spells CARDLASGGESTGELFF. As DNA, the CDR3 is TGTGCTAGAGATCTCGCTAGCGGGGGGGAGAGCACCGGGGAGCTGTTTTTT.

About this clonotype: Lacking the conserved final phenylalanine or tryptophan, this CDR3 likely reflects a read error. The DNA is omitted, as the CDR3 cannot be located on it reliably, and the CDR3 follows TCRdb's listing. The chain has TRBV20-1 and TRBJ2-1; TRBD2 is taken as the D call from the table, unchecked against the DNA. Germline V CDR1 and CDR2: DFQATT, SNEGSKA (reference sequence). The CDR3 has 17 amino acids, counting both end residues. The CDR3 sequence is CSAPTRGLAGDYNEKGG.

This clonotype was counted at least ten times. The chain recombines TRBV6-4 with TRBJ2-2; the D call may be TRBD1 or TRBD2 (5 bases each). The length of the CDR3 is 15 residues. Trimming took 2 bases from V and 1 from J, leaving 8 bases between them. CDR1 is MRHNA and CDR2 is SNTAGT in the germline V gene. The CDR3 loop reads CASSDGGENTGELFF. CDR3 nucleotides: TGTGCCAGCAGTGACGGGGGAGAGAACACCGGGGAGCTGTTTTTT.

V usage is TRBV20-1 and J usage is TRBJ2-6, with 8 nucleotides matching TRBD2. Germline CDR1 reads DFQATT; CDR2 reads SNEGSKA (reference sequence). V trimming: 1 base; J trimming: 1 base; junction bases outside the gene matches: 15. The CDR3 extends over 20 amino acids. Written as DNA, the CDR3 is TGCAGTGCTAGAGCCGGACTAGCCCAAGATGGGGGGTCTGGGGCCAACGTCCTGACTTTC. Protein: CSARAGLAQDGGSGANVLTF.

Judged by abundance, this clonotype is large (0.1 to 1%). The chain employs TRBV6-4 and TRBJ2-6; 9 bases match TRBD1. V gave up 3 bases and J gave up 4 bases; unmatched junction bases: 4. The CDR3 length is 16 residues. The germline gives CDR1 MRHNA, CDR2 SNTAGT. In nucleotides, the CDR3 is TGTGCCAGCAGTGAGCGGACAGGGGAGGGGGCCAACGTCCTGACTTTC. Translation: CASSERTGEGANVLTF.

The rearrangement links TRBV20-1 to TRBJ2-3, with 8 bases fitting TRBD2. V lost 2 bases, J lost 8 bases, and 12 bases stayed unmatched. Per the germline V gene, CDR1 is DFQATT and CDR2 is SNEGSKA (reference sequence). The CDR3 consists of 15 residues. CDR3 protein: CSARPAASGLSTQYF. CDR3 nucleotide sequence: TGCAGTGCTAGACCTGCGGCTAGCGGGTTATCTACGCAGTATTTT.